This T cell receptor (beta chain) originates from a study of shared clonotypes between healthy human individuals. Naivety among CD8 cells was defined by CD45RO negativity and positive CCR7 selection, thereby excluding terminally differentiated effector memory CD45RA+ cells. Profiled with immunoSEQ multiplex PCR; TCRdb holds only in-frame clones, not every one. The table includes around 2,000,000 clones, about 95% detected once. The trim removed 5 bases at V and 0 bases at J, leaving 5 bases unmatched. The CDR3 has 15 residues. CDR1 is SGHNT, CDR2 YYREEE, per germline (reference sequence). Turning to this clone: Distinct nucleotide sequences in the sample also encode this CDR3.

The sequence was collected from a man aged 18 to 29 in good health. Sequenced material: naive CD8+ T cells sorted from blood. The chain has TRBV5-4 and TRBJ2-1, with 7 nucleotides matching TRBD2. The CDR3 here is CASSSERDSYNEQFF. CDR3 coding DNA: TGTGCCAGCAGTTCGGAGCGGGACTCCTACAATGAGCAGTTCTTC.